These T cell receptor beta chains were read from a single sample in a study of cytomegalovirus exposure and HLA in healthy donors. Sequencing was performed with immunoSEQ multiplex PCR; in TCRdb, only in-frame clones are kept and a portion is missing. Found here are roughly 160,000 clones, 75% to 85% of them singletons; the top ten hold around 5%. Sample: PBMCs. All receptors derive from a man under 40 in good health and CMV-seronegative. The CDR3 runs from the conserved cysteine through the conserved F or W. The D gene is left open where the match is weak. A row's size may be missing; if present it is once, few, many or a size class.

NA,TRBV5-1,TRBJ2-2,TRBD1,TGCGCCAGCAGCTTGGGACAGGGGAACACCGGGGAGCTGTTTTTT,CASSLGQGNTGELFF
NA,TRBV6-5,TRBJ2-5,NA,TGTGCCAGCAGTTTCGGGGAGACCCAGTACTTC,CASSFGETQYF
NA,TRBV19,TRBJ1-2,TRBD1,TGTGCCAGTAGTACCGCAGGGGGCGATGGCTACACCTTC,CASSTAGGDGYTF
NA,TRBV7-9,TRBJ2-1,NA,TGTGCCAGCACCATTATGGGGGGTGAGCAGTTCTTC,CASTIMGGEQFF
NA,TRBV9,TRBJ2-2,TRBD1,TGTGCCAGCAGCGGATCGACAGGGGCGTCTCCATACACCGGGGAGCTGTTTTTT,CASSGSTGASPYTGELFF
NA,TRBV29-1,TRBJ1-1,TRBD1,TGCAGCGTTTCTGAGGGGGCGACCACTGAAGCTTTCTTT,CSVSEGATTEAFF
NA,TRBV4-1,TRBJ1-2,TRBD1,TGCGCCAGCAGCCACGGACAGGGGCTAATAACGGGCACCTTC,CASSHGQGLITGTF
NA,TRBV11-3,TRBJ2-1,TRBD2,TGTGCCAGCAGCTTAGATAGCGGGAGTACGAATGAGCAGTTCTTC,CASSLDSGSTNEQFF
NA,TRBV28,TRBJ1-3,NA,TGTGCCAGCAGGACGAGACTTGGAAACACCATATATTTT,CASRTRLGNTIYF
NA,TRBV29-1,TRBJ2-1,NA,TGCAGCGTTGAAGAACGGAGTGCGGGTGGGAATGAGCAGTTCTTC,CSVEERSAGGNEQFF
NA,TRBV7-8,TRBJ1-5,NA,TGTGCCAGCAGCTTACAGGGAAATAGCAATCAGCCCCAGCATTTT,CASSLQGNSNQPQHF
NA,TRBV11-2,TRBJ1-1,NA,TGTGCCAGCAGCCTGGGAGGCCCTTTGGCTGAAGCTTTCTTT,CASSLGGPLAEAFF
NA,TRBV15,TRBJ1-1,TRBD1,TGTGCCACCAGCTGGGACAGGGGAGGCACTGAAGCTTTCTTT,CATSWDRGGTEAFF
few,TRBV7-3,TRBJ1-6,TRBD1,TGTGCCAGCAGCTTTACAGGGGGAAATTCACCCCTCCACTTT,CASSFTGGNSPLHF
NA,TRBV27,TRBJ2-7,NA,TGTGCCAGCAGTTTACTCTCAGGGTACGAGCAGTACTTC,CASSLLSGYEQYF
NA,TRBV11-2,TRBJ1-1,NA,TGTGCCAGCAGCCCACAACCGGGGAGTACTGAAGCTTTCTTT,CASSPQPGSTEAFF
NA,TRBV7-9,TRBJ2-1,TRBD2,TGTTCCAGCAGCTATGCGGGACTAGCGACAATTTACAATGAGCAGTTCTTC,CSSSYAGLATIYNEQFF
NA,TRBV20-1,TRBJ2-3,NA,TGCAGTGCTAGGAGTGATACGCAGTATTTT,CSARSDTQYF
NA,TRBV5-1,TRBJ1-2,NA,TGCGCCAGCTCCGTTGGGGGGTTCAACTATGGCTACACCTTC,CASSVGGFNYGYTF
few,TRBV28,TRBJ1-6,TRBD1,TGTGCCAGCAGTTTATGGGGGCGGACAGGGCTTGGTAATTCACCCCTCCACTTT,CASSLWGRTGLGNSPLHF
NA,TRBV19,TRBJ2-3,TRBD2,TGTGCCAGTAGTCTCCGGACTAGCGGGAGTTACACAGATACGCAGTATTTT,CASSLRTSGSYTDTQYF
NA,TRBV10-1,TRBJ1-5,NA,TGCGCCAGCACCCCTGGGGACTTTAGCAATCAGCCCCAGCATTTT,CASTPGDFSNQPQHF
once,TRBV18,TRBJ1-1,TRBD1,TGTGCCAGCACAAGACAGGGCCGAATGAACACTGAAGCTTTCTTT,CASTRQGRMNTEAFF
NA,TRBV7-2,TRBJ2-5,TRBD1,TGTGCCAGCAGATTGGACAGGTGGATGGAGACCCAGTACTTC,CASRLDRWMETQYF
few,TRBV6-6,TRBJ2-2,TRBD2,TGTGCCGGGGGACTAGCGGGAGGAAACGGGGAGCTGTTTTTT,CAGGLAGGNGELFF
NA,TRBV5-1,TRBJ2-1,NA,TGCGCCAGCAGCTTTAGCCGGAATGAGCAGTTCTTC,CASSFSRNEQFF
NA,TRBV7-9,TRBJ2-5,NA,TGTGCCAGCAGCCCGCGAGGGGGAAACTACCACCAAGAGACCCAGTACTTC,CASSPRGGNYHQETQYF
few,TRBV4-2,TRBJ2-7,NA,TGTGCCAGCAGCCGCTCGGGCGGGAACTCCTACGAGCAGTACTTC,CASSRSGGNSYEQYF